The subject of this entry is one T cell receptor (beta chain). This sample is part of a study of shared clonotypes between healthy human individuals. About the study: Aged 18 to 49, the donors were a couple of women and a few men.

Investigators divided CD4+ cells into CD45RA+ naive and CD45RA-negative memory subsets. V lost 7 bases to trimming and J lost 5 bases; unmatched junction nucleotides: 10. Per the germline V gene, CDR1 is SNHLY and CDR2 is FYNNEI. The CDR3 has 14 residues. It was 150 to 200 ng DNA, some 30,000 T cell genomes, that sorted-subset replicate PCRs used. This table comes from immunoSEQ multiplex PCR, and its TCRdb copy is limited to in-frame clones, with some not included. The profile covers more than 2,000,000 clones, with just over 90% appearing a single time and 0.13% to 0.15% taken by the ten largest. The TCR sequence derives from a man aged 18 to 29 in good health. Sequenced sample: naive CD4+ T cells sorted from blood. Subset defined: CD45RA+ positively selected. This chain connects TRBV2 to TRBJ1-1; 7 nucleotides match TRBD1. The CDR3, as DNA: TGTGCCAGCAAAGGGGGCAGTTCGGGGACTGAAGCTTTCTTT. Residues: CASKGGSSGTEAFF. Looking up the rest from reference TRBV2 and TRBJ1-1 gives the full variable domain: EPEVTQTPSHQVTQMGQEVILRCVPISNHLYFYWYRQILGQKVEFLVSFYNNEISEKSEIFDDQFSVERPDGSNFTLKIRSTKLEDSAMYFCASKGGSSGTEAFFGQGTRLTVV.